The 17 T cell receptor beta chains below all came from one sample that was sequenced in a study of CD4 T cells in relation to SARS-CoV-2 and coronaviruses. Data came from immunoSEQ multiplex PCR; TCRdb stores just in-frame clones and leaves some out. This sample has about 22,000 clones, with roughly 66% found just once. Before the COVID-19 pandemic, during about 2010-2018, CD4+ T cells were taken from unexposed donors. Isolation of CD4+ T cells took place after 10 days in culture. Their cognate antigens are unknown. The sample taken for sequencing was CD4+ T cells from PBMCs, cultured in vitro. The receptors originated from a human donor in good health.

On this clone: The junction does not match germline at one end; this may be a read error. The genes are TRBV7-7 and TRBJ2-1; 7 nucleotides align to TRBD2. Germline V CDR1 and CDR2: SSHAT, FNYEAQ (reference sequence). The CDR3 contains 14 residues. This CDR3 is CASSSAGAYNEQFF. The CDR3 DNA is TGTGCTAGCAGTTCTGCGGGGGCCTACAATGAGCAGTTCTTC.

The rearrangement links TRBV29-1 to TRBJ1-2, with 9 bases matching TRBD1. Trimming at V came to 7 bases and at J to 2 bases, leaving 5 bases not matched to a gene. CDR1 is SQVTM and CDR2 is ANQGSEA in the germline V gene. The length of the CDR3 is 13 residues. The CDR3 sequence: CSADGQGNYGYTF. The CDR3 DNA reads TGCAGCGCTGATGGACAGGGGAACTATGGCTACACCTTC.

V and J are TRBV5-4 and TRBJ2-4; D is perhaps TRBD2 (6 bases). Germline-derived CDR1 and CDR2 are SGHNT and YYREEE (reference sequence). The CDR3 has 19 residues. The V gene lost 4 bases and the J gene lost 1 base, with 24 bases spanning the gap. The CDR3 DNA follows: TGTGCCAGCAGCCCTCACCCATTCGACAGCCGGGGGGCCAAAAACATTCAGTACTTC. This encodes CASSPHPFDSRGAKNIQYF.

The chain uses TRBV11-2 and TRBJ1-2, with no clear D. V shed 3 bases and J shed 9 bases, with 11 bases lying between them. The germline gives CDR1 SGHAT, CDR2 FQNNGV. This CDR3 contains 12 residues. The CDR3: CASSLLTQRYTF. The CDR3 DNA is TGTGCCAGCAGCTTGTTGACTCAACGCTACACCTTC.

This chain uses TRBV4-1 with TRBJ1-1; D remains unclear. CDR1 and CDR2 from the germline V gene are MGHRA and YSYEKL. CDR3 length equals 15 residues. V was trimmed by 0 bases and J by 8 bases, leaving 16 bases between them. The CDR3 protein is CASSQEPRAVEEAFF. The CDR3 DNA is TGCGCCAGCAGCCAAGAACCCCGGGCGGTGGAAGAAGCTTTCTTT.

V gene TRBV10-3 combines with J gene TRBJ2-3; D is ambiguous. CDR3 length: 14 amino acids. In germline, CDR1 is ENHRY, CDR2 SYGVKD. The V and J ends lost 2 bases and 0 bases respectively, with 6 bases between them. The CDR3 spells CAISEGRSTDTQYF. CDR3 coding DNA: TGTGCCATCAGTGAGGGCCGTAGCACAGATACGCAGTATTTT.

J is TRBJ1-1 and V is TRBV2; D unresolved. Trimming left V 4 bases short and J 0 bases short, with 18 bases between. The CDR3 sequence is 17 residues long. Looked up from germline, CDR1 is SNHLY and CDR2 is FYNNEI. Here the CDR3 DNA reads TGTGCCAGCAGTGGGGCGTGGGGAAGAGGTATGAACACTGAAGCTTTCTTT. Amino acids: CASSGAWGRGMNTEAFF.

The chain is built from TRBV30 and TRBJ2-5; 8 nucleotides match TRBD2. The V and J ends lost 0 bases and 4 bases, in that order; junction bases with no gene match: 7. Germline CDR1 and CDR2: GTSNPN and SVGIG (reference sequence). CDR3 size: 15 residues. CDR3 loop: CAWSVGLAGPETQYF. The CDR3 coding sequence is TGTGCCTGGAGTGTAGGATTAGCGGGACCAGAGACCCAGTACTTC.

The chain carries TRBV29-1 and TRBJ2-3; 14 bases agree with TRBD2. CDR1 and CDR2 from the germline V gene are SQVTM and ANQGSEA. The junction had 5 bases not matched to a gene; V was cut back by 7 bases and J by 5 bases. This CDR3 has 14 residues. The CDR3 reads CSAGTSGGIDTQYF. Written as DNA, the CDR3 is TGCAGCGCCGGGACTAGCGGGGGTATAGATACGCAGTATTTT.

Written as DNA, the CDR3 is TGTGCCAGCTCACCGCGTGGGGGACGGGTAAATGAGACCCAGTACTTC. Translating it yields CASSPRGGRVNETQYF. The chain couples TRBV18 to TRBJ2-5; D is perhaps TRBD1 or TRBD2 (5 bases each). V shed 3 bases and J shed 5 bases, with 19 bases lying between them. From germline, CDR1 is KGHSH and CDR2 LQKENI. This CDR3 has 16 amino acids.

This rearrangement joins TRBV6-2 or TRBV6-3 to TRBJ2-2; 14 bases align to TRBD2. Germline CDR1 MNHEY, CDR2 SVGEGT. Losses at the gene ends were 5 bases for V and 5 bases for J; bases not matched to a gene: 10. The CDR3 consists of 18 residues. The CDR3 loop is CASSDPRLAGGRTGELFF. CDR3 DNA: TGTGCCAGCAGTGACCCGCGACTAGCGGGGGGGCGAACCGGGGAGCTGTTTTTT.

This rearrangement joins TRBV7-2 to TRBJ2-2; the D gene is possibly TRBD2 (6 bases). V was shortened by 1 base and J by 3 bases, with 12 bases between the two germline ends. The V gene's germline CDR1 is SGHTA and CDR2 FQGNSA. The CDR3 has 16 amino acids. The DNA for the CDR3 is TGTGCCAGCAGCTTAGAGGCTAGCGCATACACCGGGGAGCTGTTTTTT. Its translation is CASSLEASAYTGELFF.

This clone has more than one count but fewer than ten. The V and J genes are TRBV30 and TRBJ2-3; D is possibly TRBD2 (5 bases). The germline V gene encodes CDR1 GTSNPN and CDR2 SVGIG (reference sequence). The CDR3 covers 15 residues. V was pared by 0 bases and J by 5 bases, with 15 bases between. CDR3 in amino acids: CAWSVGRGSQDTQYF. The CDR3 nucleotides are TGTGCCTGGAGTGTAGGTCGAGGGTCCCAAGATACGCAGTATTTT.

The chain is built from TRBV29-1 and TRBJ2-1; D might be TRBD2 (6 bases). V was pared by 6 bases and J by 0 bases, with 12 bases between. The V gene's germline CDR1 is SQVTM and CDR2 ANQGSEA. This CDR3 is built from 14 residues. CDR3 sequence (DNA): TGCAGCGTATTAGCGGAGGACTCCTACAATGAGCAGTTCTTC. Amino acids: CSVLAEDSYNEQFF.

This clone came up a few times. CDR3 DNA: TGTGCCAGTAGCGGCGGGGTTAATGAGCAGTTCTTC. Encoded protein: CASSGGVNEQFF. The V and J genes are TRBV19 and TRBJ2-1, with a tentative D call TRBD2 (6 bases). V dropped 6 bases and J dropped 7 bases, with 10 bases sitting between them. The CDR3 contains 12 residues. Per the germline V gene, CDR1 is LNHDA and CDR2 is SQIVND (reference sequence).

The chain uses TRBV7-2 and TRBJ2-7; either TRBD1 or TRBD2 may supply D (6 bases each). Germline V gives CDR1 SGHTA, CDR2 FQGNSA. V gave up 1 base and J gave up 2 bases, with 21 bases separating them. The CDR3 spans 18 residues. The CDR3: CASSLGRRGRFLPYEQYF. The CDR3 DNA follows: TGTGCCAGCAGCTTAGGGCGCCGGGGGCGGTTCCTTCCCTACGAGCAGTACTTC.

The chain has TRBV19 and TRBJ2-1; 7 bases line up with TRBD2. Unmatched junction bases numbered 19, after V lost 10 bases and J lost 10 bases. This CDR3 comprises 15 residues. CDR1 and CDR2 (germline): LNHDA, SQIVND (reference sequence). The CDR3: CAIARASGSEEEQFF. The CDR3 nucleotides are TGTGCCATCGCAAGGGCTAGCGGTTCGGAGGAGGAGCAGTTCTTC.